These 32 T cell receptor beta chains originate from one sample sequenced in a study of monozygotic twins with inflammatory bowel disease. From its re-call of the 5' RACE reads, TCRdb lists each CDR3 protein once, without DNA. The sample yields around 210,000 distinct CDR3 sequences, of which the top ten take up 7.5% to 8%. Material: blood. The receptors derive from a human donor with ulcerative colitis or Crohn's disease, or a healthy co-twin of an affected twin (not recorded which).

The chain couples TRBV27 to TRBJ2-7; TCRdb's assignment of TRBD1 cannot be checked, as there is no DNA. The germline V gene has CDR1 MNHEY and CDR2 SMNVEV (reference sequence). The CDR3 is 14 amino acids. This chain's CDR3 is CVSSSLPTGYEQYF.

This chain uses TRBV6-1 with TRBJ2-2; there is no DNA to check the TCRdb D call of TRBD2. The germline V gene has CDR1 MNHNS and CDR2 SASEGT. The CDR3 runs 16 residues. The CDR3 loop reads CASRLAGGLVTGELFF.

The V call is TRBV5-1, the J call TRBJ2-3. The germline gives CDR1 SGHRS, CDR2 YFSETQ. This CDR3 has 12 residues. CDR3 sequence: CASARALDTQYF.

J is TRBJ2-3 and V is TRBV25-1; TCRdb picks TRBD2, but there is no DNA to check that call. CDR3 length: 12 residues. Looked up from germline, CDR1 is MGHDK and CDR2 is SYGVNS. CDR3 in amino acids: CASSETSMAQYF.

The V and J genes are TRBV20-1 and TRBJ1-2; TCRdb selects TRBD1, and the lack of DNA leaves this call unchecked. CDR1 is DFQATT and CDR2 is SNEGSKA in the germline V gene (reference sequence). The CDR3 extends over 12 amino acids. CDR3 loop: CSAPTGGGGYTF.

The chain recombines TRBV19 with TRBJ2-2; TCRdb names TRBD2, which stays unverified in the absence of DNA. This CDR3 comprises 13 residues. Germline V lookup: CDR1 LNHDA, CDR2 SQIVND (reference sequence). The chain's CDR3 is CASRTSGTGELFF.

The gene calls are TRBV3-1 and TRBJ1-4; TCRdb outputs TRBD1, but without DNA this stays unchecked. Germline V gene sequence: CDR1 LGHDT, CDR2 YNNKEL (reference sequence). The CDR3 has 11 residues. The CDR3 is CASSPGEKLFF.

The J gene is TRBJ1-1, the V gene TRBV19; TCRdb names TRBD1, which stays unverified in the absence of DNA. The CDR3 contains 15 residues. CDR1 is LNHDA, CDR2 SQIVND, per germline (reference sequence). The CDR3 loop is CASSVTGGPNTEAFF.

The chain couples TRBV5-1 to TRBJ1-1; TCRdb's assignment of TRBD1 cannot be checked, as there is no DNA. The germline gives CDR1 SGHRS, CDR2 YFSETQ. The CDR3 runs 15 residues. The CDR3 reads CASSPGTGASTEAFF.

The CDR3 reads CASSVQVREAYNEQFF. This chain connects TRBV7-6 to TRBJ2-1; the D call from TCRdb, TRBD2, cannot be confirmed without DNA. CDR1 and CDR2 from the germline V gene are SGHVS and FNYEAQ. This CDR3 spans 16 amino acids.

The chain uses TRBV18 and TRBJ2-5. Germline V gene data show CDR1 as KGHSH and CDR2 as LQKENI. This CDR3 region has 13 residues. CDR3 in amino acids: CASSLQGFETQYF.

J is TRBJ2-1 and V is TRBV29-1; the D call of TRBD2 rests on TCRdb alone, since no DNA is present to check it. CDR3 length: 17 amino acids. CDR1 and CDR2 from the germline V gene are SQVTM and ANQGSEA. This chain's CDR3 is CSSHPGLAKFSYNEQFF.

The chain recombines TRBV7-2 with TRBJ1-1. Germline CDR1 SGHTA, CDR2 FQGNSA. This CDR3 spans 15 amino acids. Here the CDR3 reads CASSLVVGGNTEAFF.

The genes are TRBV19 and TRBJ1-1. The CDR3 loop spans 13 amino acids. Per the germline V gene, CDR1 is LNHDA and CDR2 is SQIVND (reference sequence). The CDR3 sequence: CASSIDGDFEAFF.

J is TRBJ1-1 and V is TRBV29-1; TCRdb indicates TRBD1, and absent DNA this call remains unverified. The CDR3 extends over 15 amino acids. CDR1 SQVTM and CDR2 ANQGSEA come from the germline V gene. The CDR3 loop reads CSVYALSLLNTEAFF.

The J gene is TRBJ1-3, the V gene TRBV7-2; the D call of TRBD1 rests on TCRdb alone, since no DNA is present to check it. CDR1 and CDR2 (germline): SGHTA, FQGNSA. The CDR3 spans 14 residues. CDR3 amino acids: CASSLGGTGNTIYF.

This chain links TRBV6-1 with TRBJ1-1; TCRdb lists TRBD1, though no DNA is available to test this call. This CDR3 is 15 amino acids long. Germline V CDR1 and CDR2: MNHNS, SASEGT. CDR3 in amino acids: CASSISGTGGTEAFF.

This chain joins TRBV12-3 or TRBV12-4 and TRBJ1-2; checking the TCRdb D call of TRBD1 is not possible without DNA. The CDR3 consists of 16 residues. CDR3 sequence reads: CASSPLGQGALYGYTF.

The chain recombines TRBV29-1 with TRBJ1-1. The CDR3 is 12 residues long. Looked up from germline, CDR1 is SQVTM and CDR2 is ANQGSEA. Here the CDR3 reads CSVVAGPLEAFF.

V and J are TRBV2 and TRBJ2-1; TCRdb proposes TRBD1, but this gene call is untestable without DNA. The CDR3 runs 11 residues. Germline loops: CDR1 SNHLY, CDR2 FYNNEI. This chain's CDR3 is CASSGGTVQFF.

The CDR3 reads CASSGAVQGNQPQHF. The J gene is TRBJ1-5, the V gene TRBV19. Per the germline V gene, CDR1 is LNHDA and CDR2 is SQIVND (reference sequence). The CDR3 sequence is 15 residues long.

V is TRBV20-1 and J is TRBJ1-1; TCRdb selects TRBD1, and the lack of DNA leaves this call unchecked. CDR1 and CDR2 (germline): DFQATT, SNEGSKA (reference sequence). This CDR3 spans 15 amino acids. CDR3 region: CSARDLRGKNTEAFF.

The chain uses TRBV5-1 and TRBJ1-1. Germline CDR1 is SGHRS and CDR2 is YFSETQ. The CDR3 runs to 14 residues. Here the CDR3 reads CASSLDVMNTEAFF.

The CDR3 reads CASSQGQGGYTQYF. The chain couples TRBV4-3 to TRBJ2-3; the D gene TCRdb calls, TRBD1, cannot be checked with no DNA. The CDR3 runs to 14 residues. CDR1 and CDR2 (germline): LGHNA, YSLEER.

The CDR3 region is CASSRSEPYSNQPQHF. V usage is TRBV12-3 or TRBV12-4 and J usage is TRBJ1-5. The CDR3 sequence is 16 residues long.

This chain links TRBV7-9 with TRBJ1-6; TCRdb outputs TRBD1, but without DNA this stays unchecked. Germline-derived CDR1 and CDR2 are SEHNR and FQNEAQ (reference sequence). This CDR3 has 14 amino acids. This chain's CDR3 is CASSYGGGGSPLHF.

The J gene is TRBJ1-2, the V gene TRBV28; TCRdb designates TRBD1, a call that cannot be tested without DNA. Per germline, CDR1 MDHEN and CDR2 SYDVKM. The CDR3 is 16 amino acids. CDR3 protein: CASSAGQGIYLYGYTF.

The J gene is TRBJ2-1, the V gene TRBV5-1; TCRdb's D call of TRBD2 is untestable without DNA. Germline V gives CDR1 SGHRS, CDR2 YFSETQ. The CDR3 consists of 19 residues. This CDR3 is CASSFYTSGGTRGNNEQFF.

The chain combines TRBV5-1 with TRBJ2-2; TCRdb proposes TRBD2, but this gene call is untestable without DNA. Germline V gene data show CDR1 as SGHRS and CDR2 as YFSETQ. This CDR3 contains 15 residues. The CDR3 spells CASSLLTSVAGELFF.

The gene calls are TRBV2 and TRBJ2-4; the D call of TRBD2 rests on TCRdb alone, since no DNA is present to check it. The length of the CDR3 is 14 residues. Looked up from germline, CDR1 is SNHLY and CDR2 is FYNNEI. CDR3 sequence: CASSEEGWKNIQYF.

The chain is built from TRBV15 and TRBJ1-3; checking the TCRdb D call of TRBD1 is not possible without DNA. The length of the CDR3 is 15 residues. In germline, CDR1 is LNHNV, CDR2 YYDKDF (reference sequence). The CDR3 is CATSPDGGNGNTIYF.

The V call is TRBV7-9, the J call TRBJ1-6; TCRdb indicates TRBD1, and absent DNA this call remains unverified. The CDR3 totals 14 residues. Germline values: CDR1 SEHNR, CDR2 FQNEAQ (reference sequence). CDR3 protein: CASSSTGASSPLHF.